Sequencing of this TCR beta chain was carried out in a study of T cells after yellow fever vaccination. This CDR3 has 11 residues. Germline CDR1 DFQATT, CDR2 SNEGSKA (reference sequence). Trimming removed 3 bases from V and 10 bases from J, with 10 bases in between. General study findings and limits: Clones from primary vaccination mostly reappeared after the booster (roughly 97% CD4, around 90% CD8).

It was through 5'RACE template switching that TCR cDNA was made, with a universal primer site and UMIs added. TCRdb recomputed calls from the 5' RACE reads with MiXCR, one row per CDR3 protein. Among around 600,000 distinct CDR3 sequences listed, 9% to 15% were seen once. This clonotype has only a few counts. Its antigen is still unknown. The material was PBMCs, obtained on the day of the yellow fever booster vaccination. The chain recombines TRBV20-1 with TRBJ2-1; maybe TRBD2 (5 bases). This TCR was sampled from a man in his thirties or forties who received the YFV17D yellow fever vaccine. The CDR3 protein is CSARYPGEQFF. The CDR3 DNA follows: TGCAGTGCTAGGTACCCGGGAGAGCAGTTCTTC.